A selection of T cell receptor beta chains follows, all from one sample in a study of blood T cell repertoires in COVID-19. Libraries were prepared by immunoSEQ multiplex PCR; TCRdb keeps only in-frame clonotypes and omits some of them. This sample has more than 150,000 clones; approximately 88% occur once, and the top ten carry roughly 13%. Sequenced input: PBMCs or T cells enriched from blood (not recorded which). The receptors come from a woman aged 60-75 years who had recovered from COVID-19. CDR3s include the opening cysteine and the closing phenylalanine or tryptophan. The order of the fields is D gene, V gene, clone size, J gene, CDR3 protein, CDR3 DNA. D genes are given only for firm matches. Size is stated for part of the rows, as once, few or many counts, or as a class when the clone is expanded.

d_call: -
v_call: TRBV30
clone_size: once
j_call: TRBJ1-5
cdr3_aa: CAWSAYGNQPQHF
cdr3_nt: TGTGCCTGGAGCGCCTACGGCAATCAGCCCCAGCATTTT

d_call: TRBD1
v_call: TRBV19
clone_size: -
j_call: TRBJ2-1
cdr3_aa: CASSLRQGLGEQFF
cdr3_nt: TGTGCCAGTAGTTTACGACAGGGATTGGGTGAGCAGTTCTTC

d_call: -
v_call: TRBV9
clone_size: -
j_call: TRBJ1-5
cdr3_aa: CASSQGGNQPQHF
cdr3_nt: TGTGCCAGCAGCCAAGGGGGCAATCAGCCCCAGCATTTT

d_call: -
v_call: TRBV11-2
clone_size: few
j_call: TRBJ1-5
cdr3_aa: CASSLGGPFLNQPQHF
cdr3_nt: TGTGCCAGCAGCTTAGGTGGCCCGTTCCTCAATCAGCCCCAGCATTTT

d_call: TRBD1
v_call: TRBV28
clone_size: -
j_call: TRBJ1-2
cdr3_aa: CASMGQGVPTPYGYTF
cdr3_nt: TGTGCCAGCATGGGACAGGGGGTTCCTACTCCCTATGGCTACACCTTC

d_call: -
v_call: TRBV12-5
clone_size: -
j_call: TRBJ1-1
cdr3_aa: CASGLDPQGSAFF
cdr3_nt: TGTGCTAGTGGTTTGGATCCCCAGGGATCAGCTTTCTTT

d_call: TRBD2
v_call: TRBV2
clone_size: few
j_call: TRBJ2-7
cdr3_aa: CASSLQGAPGTSGSFDEQYF
cdr3_nt: TGTGCCAGCAGTCTACAGGGGGCGCCCGGGACTAGCGGGAGTTTCGACGAGCAGTACTTC

d_call: TRBD1
v_call: TRBV2
clone_size: -
j_call: TRBJ2-2
cdr3_aa: CASRDRGLVLFF
cdr3_nt: TGTGCCAGCCGGGACAGAGGATTAGTGCTGTTTTTT

d_call: -
v_call: TRBV7-3
clone_size: -
j_call: TRBJ1-1
cdr3_aa: CASSLRQDSEAFF
cdr3_nt: TGTGCCAGCAGCTTACGGCAGGACTCTGAAGCTTTCTTT

d_call: -
v_call: TRBV7-9
clone_size: -
j_call: TRBJ1-1
cdr3_aa: CASSLVLSDTEAFF
cdr3_nt: TGTGCCAGCAGCTTAGTTCTTTCGGACACTGAAGCTTTCTTT

d_call: TRBD2
v_call: TRBV2
clone_size: few
j_call: TRBJ2-3
cdr3_aa: CASSEAGRGTLRDTQYF
cdr3_nt: TGTGCCAGCAGTGAAGCAGGGCGGGGGACCTTGAGAGATACGCAGTATTTT

d_call: TRBD1
v_call: TRBV18
clone_size: few
j_call: TRBJ1-1
cdr3_aa: CASSPTGVTEAFF
cdr3_nt: TGTGCCAGCTCACCGACAGGGGTGACTGAAGCTTTCTTT

d_call: TRBD1
v_call: TRBV27
clone_size: -
j_call: TRBJ2-3
cdr3_aa: CASSRQGEDTQYF
cdr3_nt: TGTGCCAGCTCCCGACAGGGGGAAGATACGCAGTATTTT

d_call: TRBD1
v_call: TRBV28
clone_size: -
j_call: TRBJ1-2
cdr3_aa: CASIRDRHNYGYTF
cdr3_nt: TGTGCCAGCATTCGGGACAGACATAACTATGGCTACACCTTC

d_call: -
v_call: TRBV5-1
clone_size: -
j_call: TRBJ1-3
cdr3_aa: CASSLAGEATGNTIYF
cdr3_nt: TGCGCCAGCAGCTTGGCCGGGGAGGCGACCGGAAACACCATATATTTT

d_call: TRBD2
v_call: TRBV14
clone_size: -
j_call: TRBJ2-4
cdr3_aa: CASSQRRSGGLRIQYF
cdr3_nt: TGTGCCAGCAGCCAAAGGCGCTCGGGGGGGTTACGGATTCAGTACTTC